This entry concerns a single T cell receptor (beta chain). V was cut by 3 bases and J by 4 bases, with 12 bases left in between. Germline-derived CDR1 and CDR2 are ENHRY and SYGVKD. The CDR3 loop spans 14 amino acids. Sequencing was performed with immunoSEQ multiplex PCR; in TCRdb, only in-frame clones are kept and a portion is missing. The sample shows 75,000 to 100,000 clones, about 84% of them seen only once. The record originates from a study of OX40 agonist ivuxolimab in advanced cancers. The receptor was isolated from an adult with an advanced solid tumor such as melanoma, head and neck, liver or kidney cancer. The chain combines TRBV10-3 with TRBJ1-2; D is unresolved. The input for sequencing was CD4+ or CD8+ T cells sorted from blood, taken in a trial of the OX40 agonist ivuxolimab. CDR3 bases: TGTGCCATCAGTGAAGAAGGCCTCGCCTATGGCTACACCTTC. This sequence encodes CAISEEGLAYGYTF.